The 10 T cell receptor beta chains given below trace back to one sample, sequenced in a study of molecular identifiers for immune sequencing clone quantification. TCRdb re-called the PCR reads with MiXCR, one entry per CDR3 protein. The sample lists about half a million distinct CDR3 sequences, roughly 26% occurring once. Sequencing was done on a sample of naive CD8+ T cells from blood, with Jurkat cell RNA spiked in. Described subset: FACS-sorted CD8+CD4-CCR7+CD45RA+ naive T cells. The receptors originated from a human donor in good health. Some libraries in this study had Jurkat cell RNA spiked in.

With regard to this clonotype: A much larger clone differs by one base, so this may be a read error. V and J are TRBV25-1 and TRBJ2-3; D ambiguous. Germline CDR1 MGHDK, CDR2 SYGVNS. The CDR3 has 16 amino acids. Trimming stripped 3 bases from V and 2 bases from J, with 15 bases between. This chain's CDR3 is CASSEAEGLFTDTQYF. In DNA form, the CDR3 reads TGTGCCAGCAGTGAGGCAGAAGGTCTTTTCACAGATACGCAGTATTTT.

V is TRBV4-3 and J is TRBJ2-1, with TRBD1 as a possible D gene (5 bases). The CDR3 covers 13 residues. Germline CDR1 LGHNA, CDR2 YSLEER. The V and J ends lost 2 bases and 12 bases respectively, with 14 bases between them. The CDR3 reads CASSQTGVGVQFF. The DNA of the CDR3 is TGCGCCAGCAGCCAAACCGGTGTAGGGGTGCAGTTCTTC.

For this clonotype: At one end, the junction sequence differs from germline, possibly due to a read error. The chain recombines TRBV7-2 with TRBJ2-2; no clear D. CDR1 is SGHTA, CDR2 FQGNSA, per germline. The CDR3 runs to 15 residues. The CDR3 DNA is TGTGCCCGCAGCCTCCGTTGGCCGGACACCGGGGAGCTGTTTTTT. Translation gives CARSLRWPDTGELFF.

The sample holds a few counts of this clonotype. This sequence joins TRBV28 and TRBJ2-1; TRBD2 is a possible D gene (6 bases). This CDR3 region has 14 residues. The germline V gene has CDR1 MDHEN and CDR2 SYDVKM. Trimming stripped 7 bases from V and 2 bases from J, with 12 bases between. DNA for the CDR3: TGTGCCAGCATGGTTAGCGGTGCCTACAATGAGCAGTTCTTC. Protein product: CASMVSGAYNEQFF. The whole variable domain, filled in from reference TRBV28 and TRBJ2-1, reads DVKVTQSSRYLVKRTGEKVFLECVQDMDHENMFWYRQDPGLGLRLIYFSYDVKMKEKGDIPEGYSVSREKKERFSLILESASTNQTSMYLCASMVSGAYNEQFFGPGTRLTVL.

Concerning this clonotype: One junction end disagrees with the germline gene, perhaps due to a read error. J is TRBJ1-2 and V is TRBV10-3; 7 nucleotides align to TRBD1. CDR1 is ENHRY, CDR2 SYGVKD, per germline. The CDR3 runs to 15 residues. The CDR3 region is CAISDLDREVYGYAF. The CDR3 DNA is TGTGCCATCAGTGATCTTGACAGGGAGGTCTATGGCTACGCCTTC.

This clonotype was recorded a few times. The CDR3 region is CATSDGRDRTDTQYF. CDR3 DNA: TGTGCCACCAGTGACGGGCGGGATCGTACAGATACGCAGTATTTT. V gene TRBV24-1 combines with J gene TRBJ2-3; possibly TRBD2 for D (6 bases). V was pared by 4 bases and J by 3 bases, with 13 bases between. CDR1 is KGHDR and CDR2 is SFDVKD in the germline V gene. The CDR3 extends over 15 amino acids.

This clonotype was found many times. This chain's CDR3 is CASSPGTGAYGYTF. For the CDR3, the DNA is TGTGCCAGCAGTCCCGGGACAGGCGCCTATGGCTACACCTTC. The rearrangement joins TRBV28 to TRBJ1-2; the match to TRBD1 covers 8 bases. The germline CDR1 and CDR2 sequences are MDHEN and SYDVKM. The CDR3 loop spans 14 amino acids. The junction had 6 bases not matched to a gene; V was cut back by 5 bases and J by 4 bases.

The gene calls are TRBV19 and TRBJ1-5; 8 bases map to TRBD1. This CDR3 is 16 amino acids long. Germline V gene sequence: CDR1 LNHDA, CDR2 SQIVND (reference sequence). V lost 3 bases, J lost 6 bases, and 10 bases stayed unmatched. For the CDR3, the DNA is TGTGCCAGTAGTATTACAGGGGGGCTAGTGGTTCAGCCCCAGCATTTT. This codes for CASSITGGLVVQPQHF.

This clonotype was detected a few times. This chain uses TRBV7-6 with TRBJ2-7; TRBD1 agrees at 7 bases. V gave up 5 bases and J gave up 2 bases; unmatched junction bases: 6. The CDR3 covers 14 residues. Germline V gene lookup returns CDR1 SGHVS and CDR2 FNYEAQ. The CDR3 loop is CASSATGTAYEQYF. The CDR3 DNA follows: TGTGCCAGCAGCGCGACCGGGACAGCCTACGAGCAGTACTTC.

To note about this clonotype: This may be a read error, as it is one base from a much larger clone. This likely comes from a read error, as the CDR3 has no conserved phenylalanine or tryptophan at its end. The V and J genes are TRBV6-2 or TRBV6-3 and TRBJ1-1; 7 bases align to TRBD1. In germline, CDR1 is MNHEY, CDR2 SVGEGT. V was clipped by 5 bases and J by 6 bases; unmatched bases: 9. The CDR3 consists of 14 residues. CDR3 sequence: CASSTLDRRSEAFS. Written as DNA, the CDR3 is TGTGCCAGCAGTACCCTGGACAGGCGGTCTGAAGCTTTCTCT.